One T cell receptor beta chain is described in this entry. The antigen remains undetermined. The naive CD8 subset, CD45RO-negative cells positively selected for CCR7, excluded terminally differentiated effector memory CD45RA+ cells. The CDR3 is 13 residues long. Trimming left V 2 bases short and J 6 bases short, with 8 bases between. Germline CDR1 reads SGHDT; CDR2 reads YYEEEE. Sequencing used immunoSEQ multiplex PCR; TCRdb keeps in-frame clones, though not all of them. The sample consists of about 610,000 clones, roughly 96% of them appearing once. This entry comes from a study of shared clonotypes between healthy human individuals. Whole-study results and caveats: Blood was the sole source, and tissue repertoires probably differ. Non-shared clonotypes showed lower generation probabilities than clonotypes common to all four donors. Shared clonotypes: roughly 4.7% naive CD4, roughly 3.5% naive CD8, about 2.4% memory CD4, about 0.41% memory CD8. The expectation was that sequencing depth would affect clonotype sharing among donors.

This clonotype was obtained from a woman aged 25 to 39 in good health. The sequenced material came from naive CD8+ T cells sorted from blood. The chain links TRBV5-6 to TRBJ2-2, with D perhaps TRBD1 or TRBD2 (5 bases each). This CDR3 reads CASSFQGAGELFF. The CDR3 DNA is TGTGCCAGCAGCTTTCAGGGAGCCGGGGAGCTGTTTTTT.